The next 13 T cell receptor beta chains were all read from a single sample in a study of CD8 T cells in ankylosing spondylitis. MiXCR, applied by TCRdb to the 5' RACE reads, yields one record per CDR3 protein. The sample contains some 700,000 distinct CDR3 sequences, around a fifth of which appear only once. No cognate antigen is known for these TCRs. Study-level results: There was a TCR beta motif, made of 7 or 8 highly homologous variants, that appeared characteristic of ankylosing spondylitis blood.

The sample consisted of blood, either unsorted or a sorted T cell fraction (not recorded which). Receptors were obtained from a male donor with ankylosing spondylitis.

The CDR3 nucleotides read TGCAGTGCTAGAGATTTGACGGGCCGCACAGATACGCAGTATTTT. Its protein product is CSARDLTGRTDTQYF. The chain carries TRBV20-1 and TRBJ2-3, with D unresolved. Germline V gives CDR1 DFQATT, CDR2 SNEGSKA (reference sequence). The V end lost 0 bases, the J end lost 1 base, and 11 bases lay between the germline ends. CDR3 length equals 15 residues.

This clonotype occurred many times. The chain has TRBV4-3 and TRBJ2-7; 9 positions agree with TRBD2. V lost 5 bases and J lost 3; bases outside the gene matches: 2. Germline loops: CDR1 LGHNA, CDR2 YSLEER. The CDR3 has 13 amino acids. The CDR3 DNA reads TGCGCCAGCAGCTTGACTAGCGGCTACGAGCAGTACTTC. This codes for CASSLTSGYEQYF.

The DNA of the CDR3 is TGTGCCAGCAGTGAAGTACTCGGCGATGAGCAGTTCTTC. It encodes CASSEVLGDEQFF. The gene calls are TRBV6-1 and TRBJ2-1; D is ambiguous. V gave up 1 base and J gave up 8 bases, with 9 bases separating them. Germline CDR1 MNHNS, CDR2 SASEGT. This CDR3 contains 13 residues.

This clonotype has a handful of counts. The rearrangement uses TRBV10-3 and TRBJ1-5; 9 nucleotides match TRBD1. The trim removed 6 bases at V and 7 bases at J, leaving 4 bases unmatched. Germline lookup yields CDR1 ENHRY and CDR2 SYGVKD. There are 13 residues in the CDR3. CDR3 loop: CAIRGTGNQPQHF. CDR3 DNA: TGTGCCATCAGGGGGACAGGGAACCAGCCCCAGCATTTT.

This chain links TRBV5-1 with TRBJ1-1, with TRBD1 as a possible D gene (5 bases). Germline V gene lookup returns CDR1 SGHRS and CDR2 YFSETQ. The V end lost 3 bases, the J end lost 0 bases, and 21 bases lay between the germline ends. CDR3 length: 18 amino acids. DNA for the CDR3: TGCGCCAGCAGCTCCGTTTTTTCGCAGGGCCTCATGAACACTGAAGCTTTCTTT. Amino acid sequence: CASSSVFSQGLMNTEAFF.

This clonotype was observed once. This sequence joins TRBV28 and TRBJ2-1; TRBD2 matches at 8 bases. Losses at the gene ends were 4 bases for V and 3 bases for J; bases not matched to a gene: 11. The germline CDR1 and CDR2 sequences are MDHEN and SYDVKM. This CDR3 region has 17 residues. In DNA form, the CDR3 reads TGTGCCAGCAGTTCAACGACGGGAGCGGGGGTCTACAATGAGCAGTTCTTC. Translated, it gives CASSSTTGAGVYNEQFF.

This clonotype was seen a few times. For the CDR3, the DNA is TGTGCCAGCAGCGCCGAAGACAGGGAAGGAACCGGGGAGCTGTTTTTT. Its translation is CASSAEDREGTGELFF. The rearrangement uses TRBV6-4 and TRBJ2-2; 7 nucleotides line up with TRBD1. The CDR3 loop spans 16 amino acids. J gave up 5 bases and V 6 bases, and 12 bases lay outside the gene matches. Germline values: CDR1 MRHNA, CDR2 SNTAGT.

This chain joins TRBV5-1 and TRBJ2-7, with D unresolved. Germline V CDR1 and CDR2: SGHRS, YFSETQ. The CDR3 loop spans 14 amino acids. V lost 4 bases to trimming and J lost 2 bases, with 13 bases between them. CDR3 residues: CASSLRSAPYEQYF. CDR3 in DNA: TGCGCCAGCAGCCTACGATCAGCCCCCTACGAGCAGTACTTC.

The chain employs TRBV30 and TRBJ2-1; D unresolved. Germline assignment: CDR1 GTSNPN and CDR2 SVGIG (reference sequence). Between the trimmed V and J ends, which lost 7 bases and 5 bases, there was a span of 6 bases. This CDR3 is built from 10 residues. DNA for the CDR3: TGTGCCTCCTATGACAATGAGCAGTTCTTC. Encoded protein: CASYDNEQFF.

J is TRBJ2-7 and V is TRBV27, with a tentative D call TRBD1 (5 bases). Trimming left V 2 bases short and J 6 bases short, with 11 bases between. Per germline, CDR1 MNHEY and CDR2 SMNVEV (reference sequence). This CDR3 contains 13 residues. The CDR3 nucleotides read TGTGCCAGCAGTTTACTTTCAGGGTTCGAGCAGTACTTC. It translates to CASSLLSGFEQYF.

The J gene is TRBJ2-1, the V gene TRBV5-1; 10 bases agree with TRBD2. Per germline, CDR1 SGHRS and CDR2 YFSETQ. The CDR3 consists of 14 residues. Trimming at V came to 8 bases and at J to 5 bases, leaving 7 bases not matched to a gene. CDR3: CASESGGADNEQFF. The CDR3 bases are TGCGCCAGTGAAAGCGGGGGGGCTGACAATGAGCAGTTCTTC.

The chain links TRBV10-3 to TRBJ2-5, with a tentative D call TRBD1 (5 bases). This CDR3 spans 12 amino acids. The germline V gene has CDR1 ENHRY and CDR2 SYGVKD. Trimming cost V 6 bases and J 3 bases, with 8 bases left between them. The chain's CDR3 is CAIRGQKETQYF. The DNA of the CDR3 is TGTGCCATCAGGGGGCAGAAAGAGACCCAGTACTTC.

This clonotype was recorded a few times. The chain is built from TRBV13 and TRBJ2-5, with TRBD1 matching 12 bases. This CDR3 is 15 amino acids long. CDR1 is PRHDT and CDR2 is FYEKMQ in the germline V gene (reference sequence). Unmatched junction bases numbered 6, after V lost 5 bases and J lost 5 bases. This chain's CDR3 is CASSPGTGGGETQYF. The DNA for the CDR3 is TGTGCCAGCAGCCCCGGGACAGGGGGCGGCGAGACCCAGTACTTC. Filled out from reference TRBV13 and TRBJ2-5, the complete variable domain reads AAGVIQSPRHLIKEKRETATLKCYPIPRHDTVYWYQQGPGQDPQFLISFYEKMQSDKGSIPDRFSAQQFSDYHSELNMSSLELGDSALYFCASSPGTGGGETQYFGPGTRLLVL.